This T cell receptor (beta chain) was identified during a study of blood T cell repertoires in COVID-19. Sequenced by immunoSEQ multiplex PCR; TCRdb stores in-frame clones only, minus some. The sample shows more than 150,000 clones, 80% to 90% of them seen only once. The clonotype originates from a woman aged 45-65 years who had recovered from COVID-19. Input material: PBMCs or T cells enriched from blood (not recorded which).

In nucleotides, the CDR3 is TGTGCCAGCAGCTTAGGAGGGGCAGGGGGCTACGAGCAGTACTTC. This codes for CASSLGGAGGYEQYF. V and J are TRBV7-3 and TRBJ2-7; weak D call: TRBD1 (7 bases). Germline V lookup: CDR1 SGHTA, CDR2 FQGTGA. The CDR3 loop spans 15 amino acids. The V end was cut by 2 bases, the J end by 3 bases, with 14 bases between.